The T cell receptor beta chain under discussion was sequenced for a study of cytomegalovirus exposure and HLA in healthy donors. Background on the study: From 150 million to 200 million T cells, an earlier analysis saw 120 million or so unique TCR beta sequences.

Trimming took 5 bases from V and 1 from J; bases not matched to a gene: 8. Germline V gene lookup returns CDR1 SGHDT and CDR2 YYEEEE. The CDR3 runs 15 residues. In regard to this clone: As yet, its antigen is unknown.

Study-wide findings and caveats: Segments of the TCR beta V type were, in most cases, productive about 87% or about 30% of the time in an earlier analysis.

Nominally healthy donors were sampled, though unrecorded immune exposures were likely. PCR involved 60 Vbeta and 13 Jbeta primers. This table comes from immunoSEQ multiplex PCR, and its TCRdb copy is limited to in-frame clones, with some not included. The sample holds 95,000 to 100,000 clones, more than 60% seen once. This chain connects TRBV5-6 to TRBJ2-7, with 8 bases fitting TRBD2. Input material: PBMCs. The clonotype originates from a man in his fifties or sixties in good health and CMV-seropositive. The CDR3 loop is CASRRGAGNSYEQYF. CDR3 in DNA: TGTGCCAGCAGGCGGGGGGCGGGGAATTCCTACGAGCAGTACTTC.